This TCR beta chain emerged from a study of control samples from healthy donors and cancer patients. Here immunoSEQ multiplex PCR was the method, and the copy in TCRdb shows in-frame clones only, minus some. Among approximately 190,000 clones listed, roughly nine tenths were seen once. The CDR3 has 15 residues. Trimming cost V 4 bases and J 8 bases, with 18 bases left between them. Looked up from germline, CDR1 is SGHTA and CDR2 is FQGTGA. The receptor's source is a man aged 25 to 40 in good health. The sequenced sample was blood. The V call is TRBV7-3, the J call TRBJ1-5; unclear D gene. CDR3 residues: CASSSSKGDGEPQHF. The CDR3 bases are TGTGCCAGCAGCTCATCCAAGGGAGACGGGGAGCCCCAGCATTTT.